The entry that follows covers one T cell receptor beta chain sequence. Germline loops: CDR1 SGHVS, CDR2 FNYEAQ. CDR3 length equals 15 residues. Trimming removed 1 base at V and 2 bases at J, with 12 bases between. Under the authors' procedure: Amplified reference gene primers provided the basis for estimating nucleated cell counts. Sequencing used immunoSEQ multiplex PCR; TCRdb keeps in-frame clones, though not all of them. V, J and clone size derive from that table, while D and trimming were established from the DNA sequence. The data contain fewer than 80,000 clones, roughly 92% of them singletons. This specimen comes from a study of blood T cell repertoires in COVID-19. As for the study in general: Italy, Spain and the United States were the sources of the convalescent and acute COVID-19 samples. PBMCs, B-cell-depleted T cells, or T cells were the source of the cDNA or gDNA that made up the material.

This clonotype was obtained from a human donor in a cohort sampled during active COVID-19. This chain uses TRBV7-6 with TRBJ2-7, with D possibly being TRBD2 (5 bases). Input material: peripheral blood. CDR3 sequence: CASSLDTGFTYEQYF. CDR3 nucleotides: TGTGCCAGCAGCTTAGATACGGGGTTCACCTACGAGCAGTACTTC.